This TCR beta chain was retrieved from a study of beta chain features in type 1 diabetes. The entirety of the isolated RNA underwent reverse transcription, so expressed TCRB transcripts were sequenced. Sequencing used immunoSEQ multiplex PCR; TCRdb keeps in-frame clones, though not all of them. Of nearly 700,000 clones in the sample, around 15% were seen once. Study-level findings and limits: Patients' naive, central memory and regulatory TCRB repertoires appeared more alike than those of healthy donors. Moderate yet significant TCRB CDR3 shortening was seen in Type 1 diabetes patients in all four CD4+ subsets.

V gave up 4 bases and J gave up 3 bases, with 9 bases separating them. There are 13 residues in the CDR3. Germline V lookup: CDR1 MDHEN, CDR2 SYDVKM. This clone was found a few times. Its matching antigen is unknown. The chain carries TRBV28 and TRBJ1-2, with unresolved D. Sequenced sample: naive CD4+ T cells from blood. The sequence came from a man aged 18 to 30 with type 1 diabetes. CDR3 protein: CASSSQTDYGYTF. In DNA, the CDR3 is TGTGCCAGCAGTTCCCAGACCGACTATGGCTACACCTTC.